This is a list of T cell receptor beta chains from one sample in a study of T cells in tumors after PD-1 blockade. Repertoires were generated with immunoSEQ multiplex PCR, while TCRdb's copy carries only in-frame clones and drops some. The sample consists of some 43,000 clones, 65% to 85% of them appearing once. Material: PBMCs, obtained before anti-PD-1 treatment. These receptors all come from a human donor with basal cell carcinoma. The CDR3 runs from the conserved cysteine through the conserved F or W. D genes are given only for firm matches. Expanded clones are given a class, and other clones once, few, many or no size at all.

D gene,V gene,clone size,J gene,CDR3 protein,CDR3 DNA
.,TRBV27,.,TRBJ2-2,CASRQENILNTGELFF,TGTGCCAGCAGGCAAGAGAACATTCTGAACACCGGGGAGCTGTTTTTT
TRBD1,TRBV6-5,.,TRBJ2-7,CASSYSKGQGGYEQYF,TGTGCCAGCAGTTACTCGAAGGGACAGGGGGGTTACGAGCAGTACTTC
TRBD1,TRBV6-5,once,TRBJ2-1,CASSWTGTTYNEQFF,TGTGCCAGCAGTTGGACAGGGACCACCTACAATGAGCAGTTCTTC
.,TRBV11-3,.,TRBJ2-2,CASSLGGLNTGELFF,TGTGCCAGCAGCTTAGGGGGCTTAAACACCGGGGAGCTGTTTTTT
.,TRBV1,.,TRBJ2-7,CTSSQEIRDTCSYEQYF,TGCACCAGCAGCCAAGAAATCCGGGACACTTGCTCCTACGAGCAGTACTTC
TRBD2,TRBV18,.,TRBJ2-3,CASSLGKAGAGHDTQYF,TGTGCCAGCTCACTTGGGAAAGCGGGGGCGGGCCACGATACGCAGTATTTT
TRBD2,TRBV5-1,once,TRBJ2-1,CASSYLAGDNEQFF,TGCGCCAGCAGCTACCTAGCGGGGGATAATGAGCAGTTCTTC
TRBD1,TRBV12-3/TRBV12-4,once,TRBJ2-1,CASSFRGQNEQFF,TGTGCCAGCAGTTTCAGGGGGCAAAATGAGCAGTTCTTC
.,TRBV4-1,.,TRBJ1-1,CASSQEAGGAFF,TGCGCCAGCAGCCAAGAGGCCGGCGGAGCTTTCTTT
TRBD1,TRBV2,.,TRBJ1-5,CASSEAKAGGGQPQHF,TGTGCCAGCAGTGAAGCAAAGGCAGGGGGCGGGCAGCCCCAGCATTTT
.,TRBV5-1,.,TRBJ2-3,CASKGGDTQYF,TGCGCCAGCAAGGGGGGAGATACGCAGTATTTT
TRBD1,TRBV6-5,.,TRBJ2-7,CATVDTGGGEQYF,TGTGCCACAGTGGATACAGGGGGTGGGGAGCAGTACTTC
.,TRBV28,.,TRBJ1-4,CASRATNEKLFF,TGTGCCAGCAGGGCAACTAATGAAAAACTGTTTTTT
.,TRBV7-8,.,TRBJ2-3,CASSFHYGGQEGTDTQYF,TGTGCCAGCAGCTTCCATTATGGGGGGCAGGAGGGCACAGATACGCAGTATTTT
.,TRBV6-1,.,TRBJ1-1,CASSEQGTKNTEAFF,TGTGCCAGCAGTGAACAGGGAACCAAGAACACTGAAGCTTTCTTT
.,TRBV15,.,TRBJ2-7,CATSRAEATYEQYF,TGTGCCACCAGCAGAGCGGAAGCGACCTACGAGCAGTACTTC
.,TRBV27,once,TRBJ1-1,CASSHEGGTEAFF,TGTGCCAGCAGTCACGAGGGGGGGACTGAAGCTTTCTTT
.,TRBV18,.,TRBJ2-3,CASSGLTGLGADTQYF,TGTGCCAGCTCTGGTTTGACAGGCCTCGGGGCAGATACGCAGTATTTT
.,TRBV27,.,TRBJ2-7,CASSPLIGPYEQYF,TGTGCCAGCAGTCCTCTCATAGGGCCCTACGAGCAGTACTTC
.,TRBV5-6,.,TRBJ2-2,CASSSETSTGELFF,TGTGCCAGCAGCTCCGAGACCTCCACCGGGGAGCTGTTTTTT
.,TRBV18,.,TRBJ2-3,CASSPLSATDTQYF,TGTGCCAGCTCACCACTTTCAGCCACAGATACGCAGTATTTT
.,TRBV19,.,TRBJ2-7,CASRRDSTSATYEQYF,TGTGCCAGTAGACGGGACTCTACTTCGGCAACCTACGAGCAGTACTTC
TRBD1,TRBV23-1,.,TRBJ2-1,CASSQKGTGNEQFF,TGCGCCAGCAGTCAAAAGGGGACAGGCAATGAGCAGTTCTTC
TRBD2,TRBV9,.,TRBJ2-5,CASSDPGGGETQYF,TGTGCCAGCAGCGACCCTGGGGGGGGAGAGACCCAGTACTTC
TRBD1,TRBV9,.,TRBJ2-1,CASSVGDRGFEQFF,TGTGCCAGCAGCGTAGGGGACAGGGGATTTGAGCAGTTCTTC
.,TRBV30,few,TRBJ2-7,CAWSGVHEQYF,TGTGCCTGGAGTGGGGTCCACGAGCAGTACTTC
TRBD2,TRBV18,once,TRBJ2-1,CASSPRDYDEQFF,TGTGCCAGCTCACCCCGGGACTACGATGAGCAGTTCTTC
.,TRBV2,few,TRBJ1-6,CASSDRGPPLHF,TGTGCCAGCAGTGACCGGGGCCCACCCCTCCACTTT
.,TRBV5-6,.,TRBJ1-5,CASSLGGGSSPQHF,TGTGCCAGCAGTCTGGGAGGGGGGTCCAGTCCCCAGCATTTT
TRBD1,TRBV15,medium-sized,TRBJ1-2,CATSRVTGGEGYGYTF,TGTGCCACCAGCAGAGTTACAGGGGGCGAGGGATATGGCTACACCTTC
TRBD1,TRBV5-1,.,TRBJ1-5,CASSLGTGEFQPQHF,TGCGCCAGCAGCTTGGGGACAGGGGAGTTTCAGCCCCAGCATTTT
.,TRBV5-1,.,TRBJ1-1,CASKRGSTEAFF,TGCGCCAGCAAGCGCGGGTCGACTGAAGCTTTCTTT
TRBD1,TRBV7-2,.,TRBJ2-2,CASSLYHGTGSDKELFF,TGTGCCAGCAGCTTATATCATGGGACAGGGTCTGATAAGGAGCTGTTTTTT
.,TRBV2,.,TRBJ1-1,CASSVMTPGAFF,TGTGCCAGCAGCGTTATGACCCCAGGGGCTTTCTTT
TRBD2,TRBV5-6,.,TRBJ2-5,CASSQMAGRDQETQYF,TGTGCCAGCAGCCAGATGGCGGGGAGGGACCAAGAGACCCAGTACTTC
.,TRBV7-6,.,TRBJ1-6,CASSPGHGNSPLHF,TGTGCCAGCAGCCCGGGACACGGTAATTCACCCCTCCACTTT
TRBD2,TRBV6-4,once,TRBJ2-3,CASSAAGGSTDTQYF,TGTGCCAGCAGTGCAGCGGGGGGGAGCACAGATACGCAGTATTTT
TRBD1,TRBV30,.,TRBJ2-1,CAWSGQTGGYNEQFF,TGTGCCTGGAGTGGCCAGACAGGGGGGTACAATGAGCAGTTCTTC
.,TRBV19,.,TRBJ2-5,CASSIAREETQYF,TGTGCCAGTAGTATCGCCAGGGAGGAGACCCAGTACTTC
.,TRBV24-1,.,TRBJ1-2,CATSDLRFDGYTF,TGTGCCACCAGTGATTTGCGGTTCGATGGCTACACCTTC
TRBD2,TRBV9,.,TRBJ2-3,CASSVASGGGTDTQYF,TGTGCCAGCAGCGTAGCCAGCGGGGGAGGCACAGATACGCAGTATTTT
.,TRBV6-6,.,TRBJ1-1,CASSFSTGEAFF,TGTGCCAGCAGTTTTTCGACCGGTGAAGCTTTCTTT
.,TRBV6-6,.,TRBJ2-1,CASSYGGIVTYNEQFF,TGTGCCAGCAGTTATGGGGGAATTGTTACCTACAATGAGCAGTTCTTC
TRBD1,TRBV5-6,.,TRBJ1-5,CASKSRGLGNQPQHF,TGTGCCAGCAAGAGCAGGGGGCTGGGCAATCAGCCCCAGCATTTT
TRBD2,TRBV14,few,TRBJ2-5,CASSQPTSGGETQYF,TGTGCCAGCAGCCAGCCAACTAGCGGGGGAGAGACCCAGTACTTC
.,TRBV7-2,.,TRBJ1-1,CASSLRAGERTEAFF,TGTGCCAGCAGCTTACGAGCGGGGGAGCGCACTGAAGCTTTCTTT
.,TRBV12-3/TRBV12-4,.,TRBJ1-1,CAITRGNTEAFF,TGTGCCATCACGCGGGGGAACACTGAAGCTTTCTTT
TRBD2,TRBV3-1/TRBV3-2,.,TRBJ2-5,CASSALAGGRETQYF,TGTGCCAGCAGCGCGCTAGCGGGGGGGCGGGAGACCCAGTACTTC
.,TRBV5-8,.,TRBJ2-5,CASRSARDIQETQYF,TGTGCCAGCAGGTCCGCCCGGGACATACAAGAGACCCAGTACTTC
TRBD2,TRBV10-3,.,TRBJ2-7,CAISESSRSGGDRSYEQYF,TGTGCCATCAGTGAGTCAAGTAGAAGCGGGGGCGATCGTTCCTACGAGCAGTACTTC
.,TRBV6-5,once,TRBJ2-2,CASSFDRGELFF,TGTGCCAGCAGTTTCGATCGCGGGGAGCTGTTTTTT
TRBD2,TRBV2,.,TRBJ2-2,CASSVSGGASGELFF,TGTGCCAGCAGTGTTAGCGGGGGGGCCTCCGGGGAGCTGTTTTTT
TRBD1,TRBV6-6,.,TRBJ1-1,CASSYTTGAEAFF,TGTGCCAGCAGTTACACGACAGGGGCTGAAGCTTTCTTT
TRBD2,TRBV7-2,once,TRBJ2-1,CASSSRGGGGAYNEQFF,TGTGCCAGCAGCTCCCGCGGGGGCGGGGGGGCCTACAATGAGCAGTTCTTC
TRBD1,TRBV29-1,.,TRBJ1-1,CSVVGQGSSAFF,TGCAGCGTGGTGGGACAGGGGTCGTCAGCTTTCTTT